The entry below describes one T cell receptor (beta chain). Antigen: not known. This entry comes from a study of CD8 T cells in ankylosing spondylitis. Overall study findings and caveats: Disease-linked clones reportedly concentrated significantly in matched ankylosing spondylitis synovial fluid.

The CDR3 totals 14 residues. With 3 bases removed from V and 3 bases from J, the gap between germline ends came to 8 bases. Germline loops: CDR1 KGHDR, CDR2 SFDVKD. TCRdb reanalysed the 5' RACE reads using MiXCR and keeps one entry per CDR3 protein. The sample shows 200,000 to 250,000 distinct CDR3 sequences, 10% of them seen only once. The sample consisted of blood, either unsorted or a sorted T cell fraction (not recorded which). The chain is built from TRBV24-1 and TRBJ1-5; a possible D gene is TRBD1 (6 bases). The receptor comes from a male donor with ankylosing spondylitis or in good health (not recorded which). The CDR3 sequence: CATSDGGLNQPQHF. CDR3 in DNA: TGTGCCACCAGTGATGGGGGCCTCAATCAGCCCCAGCATTTT.